This T cell receptor beta chain was retrieved from a study of cytomegalovirus exposure and HLA in healthy donors. Of note for this clone: Its antigen is undetermined.

With 5 bases removed from V and 5 bases from J, the gap between germline ends came to 6 bases. From germline, CDR1 is MDHEN and CDR2 SYDVKM. The CDR3 is 11 amino acids. Though nominally healthy at sampling, donors likely had unrecorded immune exposures. Broader study findings: According to an earlier analysis, most TCR beta V segments yielded productive rearrangements about 87% or about 30% of the time. A missense DCLRE1C variant was associated with V- and J-gene trimming of TCR beta chains in a later analysis, and an independent cohort replicated the association.

A multiplex PCR was run with 60 Vbeta primers and 13 Jbeta primers. Clones were sequenced by immunoSEQ multiplex PCR, and TCRdb holds only the in-frame ones, with some missing. The sample includes fewer than 200,000 clones, 85% of them seen just once. The sample comprised PBMCs. The receptor's source is a man aged 18-30 years in good health and CMV-seropositive. The chain couples TRBV28 to TRBJ2-5; D is unresolved. The CDR3, as DNA: TGTGCCAGCAGTCCTCGGGAGACCCAGTACTTC. Protein product: CASSPRETQYF.